This TCR beta chain was found in a study of blood T cell repertoires in COVID-19. Background on the study: COVID-19 samples collected from the United States, Italy and Spain covered acute and convalescent phases. Sources were T cells, B-cell-depleted T cells, or PBMCs; the material itself was cDNA or gDNA.

As originally analysed: Using reference gene primer amplification, nucleated cell counts were estimated. Assay used: immunoSEQ multiplex PCR; TCRdb lists only in-frame clones, some missing. The DNA was the basis for D and trimming; V, J and clone size are from that table. The data hold some 120,000 clones, with roughly 84% observed a single time. The CDR3 consists of 13 residues. CDR1 and CDR2 (germline): SGHTA, FQGNSA. Trimming at V came to 10 bases and at J to 4 bases, leaving 6 bases not matched to a gene. The genes are TRBV7-2 and TRBJ1-5, with 8 bases fitting TRBD1. Material for sequencing was peripheral blood. The receptor was isolated from a woman between 65 and 79 years old with acute or convalescent COVID-19. This CDR3 reads CATKGTGNQPQHF. The CDR3 DNA is TGTGCCACCAAGGGGACAGGTAATCAGCCCCAGCATTTT.